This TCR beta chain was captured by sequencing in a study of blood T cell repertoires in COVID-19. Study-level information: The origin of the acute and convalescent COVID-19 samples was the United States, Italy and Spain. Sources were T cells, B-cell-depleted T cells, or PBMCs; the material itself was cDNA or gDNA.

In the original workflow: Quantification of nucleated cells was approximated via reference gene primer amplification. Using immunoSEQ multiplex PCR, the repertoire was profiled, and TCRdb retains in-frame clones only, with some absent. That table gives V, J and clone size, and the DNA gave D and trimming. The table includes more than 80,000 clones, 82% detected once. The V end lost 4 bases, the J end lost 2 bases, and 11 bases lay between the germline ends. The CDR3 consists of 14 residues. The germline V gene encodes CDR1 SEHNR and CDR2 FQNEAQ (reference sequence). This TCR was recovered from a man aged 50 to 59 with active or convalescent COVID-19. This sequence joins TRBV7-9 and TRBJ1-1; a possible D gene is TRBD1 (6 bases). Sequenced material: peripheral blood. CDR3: CASSSGHLNTEAFF. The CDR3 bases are TGTGCCAGCAGCTCGGGACACCTAAACACTGAAGCTTTCTTT.